The sequence of this T cell receptor beta chain was determined in a study of blood T cell repertoires in COVID-19. As for the study in general: PBMCs, B-cell-depleted T cells, or T cells provided the cDNA or gDNA that made up the material.

Authors' analysis steps: Estimates of nucleated cell counts were drawn from the amplification of reference gene primers. The assay was immunoSEQ multiplex PCR, and TCRdb's table has in-frame clones only and misses some. The V and J calls and clone size are taken from that table; D and trimming were inferred from the DNA. Altogether around 220,000 clones are present, more than 60% being singletons, with the ten largest covering roughly 4%. There are 15 residues in the CDR3. CDR1 and CDR2 from the germline V gene are SGHTA and FQGNSA. The V gene lost 6 bases and the J gene lost 8 bases, with 17 bases spanning the gap.

Sequenced sample: peripheral blood. This receptor was taken from a woman in her thirties or forties with active or convalescent COVID-19. The genes are TRBV7-2 and TRBJ1-6, with D maybe TRBD1 (6 bases). The CDR3 DNA reads TGTGCCAGCAGTTTACAGGGATATTATGATTCACCCCTCCACTTT. Amino acid sequence: CASSLQGYYDSPLHF.